A selection of T cell receptor beta chains follows, all from one sample in a study of shared clonotypes between healthy human individuals. Data came from immunoSEQ multiplex PCR; TCRdb stores just in-frame clones and leaves some out. The sample lists 100,000 to 130,000 clones; roughly two thirds were seen once. Sequenced material: memory CD8+ T cells sorted from blood. Receptors originate from a woman aged 25 to 39 in good health. Each CDR3 is given without its conserved first and last residue.

J gene,CDR3 length,V gene,CDR3 protein
TRBJ1-2,11,TRBV19,ASSIQRLRGYT
TRBJ2-3,12,TRBV2,ATRVRGRSDTQY
TRBJ1-5,13,TRBV7-5,VRSLVALGNQPQH
TRBJ2-7,10,TRBV2,ASGATSYEQY
TRBJ2-5,16,TRBV5-8,ASSLVLDGGVSPETQY
TRBJ1-1,10,TRBV7-8,ASSPGWTEAF
TRBJ1-5,13,TRBV28,ASSWGQHHNQPQH
TRBJ2-7,14,TRBV19,ASSTPGQGAKNEQY
TRBJ2-1,14,TRBV28,ASRNPGLAGDNEQF
TRBJ1-1,11,TRBV6-5,ASSPSMNTEAF
TRBJ2-7,10,TRBV6-6,ASSLSRYEQY
TRBJ1-5,13,TRBV2,ASSEGGGATGSQH
TRBJ1-2,14,TRBV7-9,ASSSRQGPLLYGYT
TRBJ2-7,13,TRBV15,ATSEGLAGAYEQY
TRBJ2-7,13,TRBV11-2,ASRAYILESYEQY
TRBJ2-3,14,TRBV25-1,ASSELGGTDPDTQY
TRBJ2-3,13,TRBV13,ASSPREGRTDTQY
TRBJ2-1,13,TRBV5-5,ASRAVSILYNEQF
TRBJ1-1,11,TRBV7-9,ASIGQGNTEAF
TRBJ1-2,14,TRBV7-6,ASSLLIGDGGSGYT
TRBJ1-1,12,TRBV5-1,ASSFKDRDTEAF
TRBJ1-1,12,TRBV27,ASSPGTANTEAF
TRBJ1-5,13,TRBV7-9,ASSYGTGRNQPQH
TRBJ1-1,14,TRBV6-1,ASSEWAGFMNTEAF
TRBJ1-1,13,TRBV28,ASSFSGGQNTEAF
TRBJ1-2,15,TRBV2,ASSEALLGDSDYGYT
TRBJ2-6,14,TRBV28,ASSPAIGSGANVLT
TRBJ2-7,12,TRBV6-6,ASSPAGPTYEQY
TRBJ2-7,13,TRBV27,ASSPGTSSSYEQY
TRBJ1-1,12,TRBV4-1,ASSQDPGTGKAF
TRBJ2-3,12,TRBV27,ASSLGRMSDTQY
TRBJ2-7,13,TRBV6-5,ASSGQGPLSYEQY
TRBJ1-3,15,TRBV18,ATTRDRGPSSGNTIY
TRBJ2-3,14,TRBV19,ASSIASGNPGVEQY
TRBJ2-3,13,TRBV9,ASSRGRELGDTQY
TRBJ1-4,14,TRBV19,ASSMSQSATNEKLF
TRBJ2-2,16,TRBV28,ASSFILGRAWFTGELF
TRBJ1-3,16,TRBV19,ASRDSGTAGNTGNTIY
TRBJ2-1,15,TRBV25-1,ASSGGWAPSIYNEQF
TRBJ2-5,12,TRBV5-4,ASRAGMGEETQY
TRBJ1-1,14,TRBV6-1,ASSDPNVRANTEAF
TRBJ2-7,14,TRBV27,ASSPHSGYFSYEQY
TRBJ2-7,10,TRBV29-1,SVRDSTYEQY
TRBJ2-2,15,TRBV15,ATSRDAGTGDSGELF
TRBJ2-7,12,TRBV6-5,ASSGTGSSYEQY
TRBJ2-1,11,TRBV5-1,ASSPGLADEQF
TRBJ2-7,10,TRBV18,ASSRQGPEQY
TRBJ2-1,13,TRBV4-1,ASSRTSSVYNEQF
TRBJ2-3,12,TRBV2,ASSAYEGPDTQY
TRBJ2-1,17,TRBV4-2,ASSQGAIRSGRAYNEQF
TRBJ2-5,13,TRBV7-9,ASMTLVSSQETQY
TRBJ2-7,11,TRBV5-6,ASSFGGWYEQY
TRBJ1-2,12,TRBV19,ASSTPINRGGYT
TRBJ1-4,14,TRBV5-6,ASSLGSEATNEKLF
TRBJ2-7,14,TRBV11-2,ASSLGPGRTTYEQY